This T cell receptor beta chain stems from a study of OX40 agonist ivuxolimab in advanced cancers. Overall study context: Partial responses, seen in three patients, involved one hepatocellular carcinoma and two cutaneous melanomas.

General study results and limits: The study found that CD8+ T cells averaged more expanded clones than CD4+.

V lost 0 bases, J lost 5 bases, and 16 bases lay in between. The CDR3 loop spans 16 amino acids. Germline assignment: CDR1 LGHNA and CDR2 YSLEER. TCRdb keeps only in-frame clones here, not all; method: immunoSEQ multiplex PCR. The table has about 55,000 clones, 80% to 90% seen once. A history of autoimmune disease or systemic immunosuppression excluded patients. Turning to this clone: The antigen remains undetermined.

The clonotype originates from an adult with an advanced solid tumor such as melanoma, head and neck, liver or kidney cancer. The chain uses TRBV4-3 and TRBJ1-1, with D perhaps TRBD1 (6 bases). Sequenced material: CD4+ or CD8+ T cells sorted from blood, taken in a trial of the OX40 agonist ivuxolimab. Written as DNA, the CDR3 is TGCGCCAGCAGCCAAGATTGGGTGGGTAGGGGGACTGAAGCTTTCTTT. Its translation is CASSQDWVGRGTEAFF.